This entry is about one TCR beta chain. Its antigen is unknown. These data come from a study of CXCR3-negative and CXCR3-positive naive CD8 T cells. About the study: Summed over all libraries, TRB reads came to roughly 150 million, with about 1.5 +/- 0.3 million per library. Notes on the study in general: Hydrophobicity was higher for TRB CDR3s found in CXCR3-positive naive cells than in CXCR3-negative naive cells.

Carrying UMI labels, the TRB cDNA libraries were prepared through 5' RACE. TCRdb re-analyzed the 5' RACE reads; it lists each CDR3 protein once, without DNA. The specimen's table records more than 100,000 distinct CDR3 sequences. The sequence came from a human donor in good health. Some clones in this sample may be carry-over from other donors' samples. Sequencing input: naive CXCR3+ CD8+ T cells from blood. Sample subset: CD45RO-CCR7+CD27+CD95- naive CD8+ T cells expressing CXCR3 (TNR3+).

CDR3 residues: CASSNPLRFNTEAFF. The chain joins TRBV21-1 to TRBJ1-1. TRBV21-1 has pseudogene status. CDR3 length: 15 residues.